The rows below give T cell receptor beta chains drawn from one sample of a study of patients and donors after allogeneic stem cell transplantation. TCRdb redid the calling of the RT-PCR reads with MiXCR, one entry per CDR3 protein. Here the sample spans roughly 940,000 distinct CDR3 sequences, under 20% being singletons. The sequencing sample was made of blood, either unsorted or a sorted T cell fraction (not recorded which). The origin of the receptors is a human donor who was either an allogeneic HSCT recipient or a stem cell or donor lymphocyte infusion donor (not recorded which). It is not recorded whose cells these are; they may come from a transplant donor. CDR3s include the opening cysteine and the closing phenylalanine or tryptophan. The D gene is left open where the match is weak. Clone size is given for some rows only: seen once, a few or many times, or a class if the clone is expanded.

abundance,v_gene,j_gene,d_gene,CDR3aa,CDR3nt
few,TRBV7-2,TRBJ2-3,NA,CAGAKGTDTQYF,TGTGCCGGAGCGAAGGGTACAGATACGCAGTATTTT
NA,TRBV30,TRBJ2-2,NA,CAWSDRAAITGELFF,TGTGCCTGGAGTGACAGGGCGGCCATCACCGGGGAGCTGTTTTTT
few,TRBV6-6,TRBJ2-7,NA,CASSYWGNEQYF,TGTGCCAGCAGTTACTGGGGGAACGAGCAGTACTTC
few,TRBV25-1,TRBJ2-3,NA,CASRGVGTDTQYF,TGTGCCAGCAGGGGGGTGGGCACAGATACGCAGTATTTT
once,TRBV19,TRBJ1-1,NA,CASSVPGANTEAFF,TGTGCCAGTAGTGTTCCCGGGGCGAACACTGAAGCTTTCTTT
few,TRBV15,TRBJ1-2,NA,CATSRDAGFNYGYTF,TGTGCCACCAGCAGAGATGCAGGTTTCAACTATGGCTACACCTTC
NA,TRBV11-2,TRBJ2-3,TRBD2,CASSLGLAQEWSTDTQYF,TGTGCCAGCAGCTTGGGACTAGCGCAGGAATGGTCCACAGATACGCAGTATTTT
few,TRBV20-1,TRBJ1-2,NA,CSAPGGQSYGYTF,TGCAGTGCTCCTGGGGGACAAAGCTATGGCTACACCTTC
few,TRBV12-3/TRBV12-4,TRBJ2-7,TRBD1,CASSRPNDRGPVEQYF,TGTGCCAGCAGCCGACCCAACGACAGGGGGCCCGTCGAGCAGTACTTC
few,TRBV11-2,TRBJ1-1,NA,CASSLIVREGTEAFF,TGTGCCAGCAGCTTAATCGTCCGGGAGGGCACTGAAGCTTTCTTT
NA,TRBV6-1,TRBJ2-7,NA,CASSEEIAYEQYF,TGTGCCAGCAGTGAAGAAATAGCCTACGAGCAGTACTTC
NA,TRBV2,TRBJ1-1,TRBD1,CASSDEGARTEAFF,TGTGCCAGCAGTGATGAGGGGGCGCGGACTGAAGCTTTCTTT
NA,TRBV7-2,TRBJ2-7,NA,CASSLVGNRDYEQYF,TGTGCCAGCAGCTTAGTAGGAAACCGGGACTACGAGCAGTACTTC
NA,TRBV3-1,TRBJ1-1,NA,CASSQGSVRHTEAFF,TGTGCCAGCAGCCAAGGGTCAGTAAGACACACTGAAGCTTTCTTT
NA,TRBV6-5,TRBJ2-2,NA,CASSWGEGDTGELFF,TGTGCCAGCAGTTGGGGGGAGGGGGACACCGGGGAGCTGTTTTTT
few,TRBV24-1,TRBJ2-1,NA,CATRGVGGYNEQFF,TGTGCCACCAGAGGGGTGGGGGGCTACAATGAGCAGTTCTTC
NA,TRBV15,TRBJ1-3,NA,CATSRDRTGGNTIYF,TGTGCCACCAGCAGAGATAGAACCGGTGGAAACACCATATATTTT
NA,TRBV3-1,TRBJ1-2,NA,CASSQAATTMGYTF,TGTGCCAGCAGCCAGGCAGCTACCACTATGGGCTACACCTTC
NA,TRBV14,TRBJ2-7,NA,CASSQEWGYEQYF,TGTGCCAGCAGCCAAGAGTGGGGGTACGAGCAGTACTTC
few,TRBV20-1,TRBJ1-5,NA,CSVGPNGSNQPQHF,TGCAGTGTTGGGCCTAACGGTAGCAATCAGCCCCAGCATTTT
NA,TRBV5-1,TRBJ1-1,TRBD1,CASSRRTGGSDTEAFF,TGCGCCAGCAGCCGGCGGACAGGGGGCTCGGACACTGAAGCTTTCTTT
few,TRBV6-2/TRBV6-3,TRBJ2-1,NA,CASSLTGLPYNEQFF,TGTGCCAGCAGCCTTACAGGTCTTCCCTACAATGAGCAGTTCTTC
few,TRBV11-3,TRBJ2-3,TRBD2,CASSTRLAGTSDTQYF,TGTGCCAGCAGCACCAGACTAGCGGGGACGTCAGATACGCAGTATTTT
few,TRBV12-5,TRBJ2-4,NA,CASGLVPNLAKNIQYF,TGTGCTAGTGGTTTGGTACCCAATCTAGCCAAAAACATTCAGTACTTC
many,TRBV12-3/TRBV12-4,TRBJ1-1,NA,CASSFGQMTEAFF,TGTGCCAGCAGTTTTGGGCAGATGACCGAAGCTTTCTTT
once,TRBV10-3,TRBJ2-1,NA,CAISSGSYNEQFF,TGTGCCATCAGTAGCGGTTCCTACAATGAGCAGTTCTTC
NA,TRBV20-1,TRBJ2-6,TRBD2,CSAGLSSGGWGANVLTF,TGCAGTGCTGGACTTTCTAGCGGGGGATGGGGGGCCAACGTCCTGACTTTC
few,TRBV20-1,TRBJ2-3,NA,CSAHKLGGTDTQYF,TGCAGTGCTCACAAACTAGGAGGCACAGATACGCAGTATTTT
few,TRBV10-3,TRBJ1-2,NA,CAVQTDQYGYTF,TGTGCCGTCCAGACAGATCAGTATGGCTACACCTTC
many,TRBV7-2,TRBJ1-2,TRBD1,CASSLNTGGDYGYTF,TGTGCCAGCAGCCTTAATACAGGGGGCGACTATGGCTACACCTTC
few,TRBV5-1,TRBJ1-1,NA,CASSLFSGADTSTEAFF,TGCGCCAGCAGCTTGTTTTCAGGGGCCGACACTAGTACTGAAGCTTTCTTT
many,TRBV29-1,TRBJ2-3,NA,CSVGGGDTQYF,TGCAGCGTTGGGGGCGGGGATACGCAGTATTTT
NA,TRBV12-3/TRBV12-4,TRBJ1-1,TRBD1,CASSWRGRGEAFF,TGTGCCAGCAGTTGGAGGGGGCGGGGTGAAGCTTTCTTT
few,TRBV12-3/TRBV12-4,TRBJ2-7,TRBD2,CASTYSGSGIYEQYF,TGTGCCAGCACATACAGCGGGAGTGGGATCTACGAGCAGTACTTC
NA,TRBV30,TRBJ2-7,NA,CAWSPTPMRKYF,TGTGCCTGGAGCCCGACCCCCATGAGGAAGTACTTC
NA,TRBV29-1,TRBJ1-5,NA,CSVAAGDQPQHF,TGCAGCGTGGCGGCGGGGGATCAGCCCCAGCATTTT
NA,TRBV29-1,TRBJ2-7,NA,CSVQGGVRGYEQYF,TGCAGCGTGCAGGGGGGAGTAAGAGGCTACGAGCAGTACTTC
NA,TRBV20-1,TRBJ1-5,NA,CSARSGGLNQPQHF,TGCAGTGCTAGAAGTGGGGGCCTCAATCAGCCCCAGCATTTT
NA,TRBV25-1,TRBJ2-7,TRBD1,CASSPNRGRQYEQYF,TGTGCCAGCAGTCCCAACAGGGGGCGTCAATACGAGCAGTACTTC
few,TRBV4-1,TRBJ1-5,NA,CASSQEGSVYSNQPQHF,TGCGCCAGCAGCCAAGAGGGTTCAGTTTATAGCAATCAGCCCCAGCATTTT
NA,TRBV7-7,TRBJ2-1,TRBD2,CASSIGTSGEGEQFF,TGTGCTAGCAGCATCGGGACTAGCGGCGAAGGGGAGCAGTTCTTC
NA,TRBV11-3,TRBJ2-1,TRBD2,CASSADSGGDYEQFF,TGTGCCAGCAGCGCGGATAGCGGGGGGGACTATGAGCAGTTCTTC
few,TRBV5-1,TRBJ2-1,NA,CASSLGRWISYNEQFF,TGCGCCAGCAGCTTGGGGCGGTGGATCTCCTACAATGAGCAGTTCTTC
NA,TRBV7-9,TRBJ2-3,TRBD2,CASSTRGVGVTDTQYF,TGTGCCAGCAGCACCCGGGGGGTTGGCGTCACAGATACGCAGTATTTT
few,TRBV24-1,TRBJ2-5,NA,CATSDPGVKETQYF,TGTGCCACCAGTGATCCGGGGGTGAAAGAGACCCAGTACTTC
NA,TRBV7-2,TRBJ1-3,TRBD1,CASSLDRGIGNTIYF,TGTGCCAGCAGCTTGGACAGGGGTATAGGAAACACCATATATTTT
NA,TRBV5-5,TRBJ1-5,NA,CASSLEAGSKPQHF,TGTGCCAGCAGCTTGGAGGCAGGTTCGAAACCCCAGCATTTT
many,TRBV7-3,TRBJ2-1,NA,CASSLTASSYNEQFF,TGTGCCAGCAGCTTGACAGCGAGCTCCTACAATGAGCAGTTCTTC
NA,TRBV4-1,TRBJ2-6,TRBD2,CASSQVGSSGPGSGANVLTF,TGCGCCAGCAGCCAAGTTGGGTCTAGCGGTCCCGGCTCTGGGGCCAACGTCCTGACTTTC
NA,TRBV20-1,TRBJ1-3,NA,CSARAGTGLRSSGNTIYF,TGCAGTGCTAGAGCTGGGACGGGGCTCCGGAGCTCTGGAAACACCATATATTTT
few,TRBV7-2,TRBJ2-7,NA,CASSLGAATYEQYF,TGTGCCAGCAGCTTAGGGGCGGCAACCTACGAGCAGTACTTC
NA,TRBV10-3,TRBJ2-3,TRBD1,CAIRYRDRDETDTQYF,TGTGCCATCAGGTATCGGGACAGGGATGAAACAGATACGCAGTATTTT
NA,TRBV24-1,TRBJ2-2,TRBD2,CATSDLRGGRIDTGELFF,TGTGCCACCAGTGATTTGAGGGGCGGGAGAATCGACACCGGGGAGCTGTTTTTT
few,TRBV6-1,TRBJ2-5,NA,CASSKNGEGGRLIQETQYF,TGTGCCAGCAGTAAAAATGGGGAGGGGGGCAGGCTAATCCAAGAGACCCAGTACTTC
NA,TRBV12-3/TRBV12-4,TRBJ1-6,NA,CASSSRGSPLHF,TGTGCCAGCAGTTCCAGGGGTTCACCCCTCCACTTT
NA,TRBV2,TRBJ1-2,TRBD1,CARSSGGAAGYTF,TGTGCCAGGTCTTCAGGGGGCGCCGCTGGCTACACCTTC
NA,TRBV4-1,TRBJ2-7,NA,CASSYRDKSYEQYF,TGCGCCAGCAGCTACCGGGACAAGTCCTACGAGCAGTACTTC